The 25 T cell receptor beta chains below come from one sample, sequenced in a study of T cells in Graves' hyperthyroidism and ophthalmopathy. TCR beta CDR3 regions were amplified from RNA transcripts. Researchers ran a first-round RT-PCR on the TCR CDR3 using the HTBI primer set. Via MiXCR, TCRdb re-called the multiplex PCR reads, giving one row per CDR3 protein. The sample shows about 400,000 distinct CDR3 sequences, around 15% of them seen only once. Sample: blood. The receptor source for this set is a man in his fifties with Graves' ophthalmopathy.

This clonotype occurred once. The gene calls are TRBV7-6 and TRBJ2-5; 10 nucleotides align to TRBD2. The J segment lost 7 bases and the V segment lost 2 bases, leaving 10 bases of the junction unmatched. This CDR3 has 16 amino acids. The V gene's germline CDR1 is SGHVS and CDR2 FNYEAQ. This CDR3 is CASSLCSLAGVGTQYF. For the CDR3, the DNA is TGTGCCAGCAGCTTATGTTCCCTAGCGGGAGTTGGGACCCAGTACTTC.

The genes are TRBV7-8 and TRBJ2-1, with 8 bases matching TRBD2. V shed 5 bases, J shed 6 bases, and the junction held 9 bases outside the gene matches. CDR1 and CDR2 from the germline V gene are SGHVS and FQNEAQ. The CDR3 runs 15 residues. CDR3 amino acids: CASSIPGTSFNEQFF. CDR3 nucleotides: TGTGCCAGCAGCATACCCGGGACTAGTTTCAATGAGCAGTTCTTC.

This clonotype occurred a few times. J is TRBJ2-7 and V is TRBV9, with D perhaps TRBD1 (5 bases). There are 13 residues in the CDR3. Trimming removed 0 bases from V and 3 bases from J, with 7 bases in between. Looked up from germline, CDR1 is SGDLS and CDR2 is YYNGEE. The CDR3 loop is CASSVDTGYEQYF. The CDR3 DNA follows: TGTGCCAGCAGCGTAGATACAGGCTACGAGCAGTACTTC. Filled out from reference TRBV9 and TRBJ2-7, the complete variable domain reads DSGVTQTPKHLITATGQRVTLRCSPRSGDLSVYWYQQSLDQGLQFLIQYYNGEERAKGNILERFSAQQFPDLHSELNLSSLELGDSALYFCASSVDTGYEQYFGPGTRLTVT.

This clonotype has a count of ten or more. This chain joins TRBV3-1 and TRBJ1-5; no clear D gene. The germline V gene encodes CDR1 LGHDT and CDR2 YNNKEL (reference sequence). The CDR3 consists of 13 residues. Trimming cost V 1 base and J 7 bases, with 8 bases left between them. This chain's CDR3 is CASSQVSGQPQHF. The CDR3 nucleotides read TGTGCCAGCAGCCAAGTCTCGGGGCAGCCCCAGCATTTT.

This clonotype came up many times. V and J are TRBV12-3 or TRBV12-4 and TRBJ2-7; D is ambiguous. The germline V and J ends were trimmed by 0 bases and 4 bases, with 10 bases remaining between them. The length of the CDR3 is 14 residues. The CDR3 sequence is CASSLAGRIYEQYF. DNA of the CDR3: TGTGCCAGCAGTTTAGCAGGCAGAATATACGAGCAGTACTTC.

Ten or more counts support this clonotype. This chain joins TRBV27 and TRBJ2-7; no reliable D call. The CDR3 has 18 residues. The V and J ends lost 3 bases and 4 bases respectively, with 25 bases between them. The germline CDR1 and CDR2 sequences are MNHEY and SMNVEV (reference sequence). In DNA, the CDR3 is TGTGCCAGCAGTTTTCGTTTACGGGTCGGCACGATTTATTACGAGCAGTACTTC. Translation gives CASSFRLRVGTIYYEQYF.

This clonotype was recorded many times. This chain uses TRBV11-2 with TRBJ1-2; no definite D call. CDR3 size: 13 residues. Germline CDR1 reads SGHAT; CDR2 reads FQNNGV. Trimming took off 5 bases at V and 7 bases at J, with 14 bases between the two ends. The CDR3 loop is CASSPKGGSGYTF. CDR3 DNA sequence: TGTGCCAGCAGCCCGAAGGGAGGATCTGGCTACACCTTC.

This clonotype was observed at least ten times. The chain uses TRBV2 and TRBJ2-3; D may be TRBD1 (6 bases). The CDR3 contains 13 residues. The V gene's germline CDR1 is SNHLY and CDR2 FYNNEI. V was trimmed by 7 bases and J by 0 bases, leaving 8 bases between them. CDR3 sequence reads: CASKQGSTDTQYF. DNA of the CDR3: TGTGCCAGCAAACAGGGTAGCACAGATACGCAGTATTTT.

This clonotype appeared many times. V is TRBV7-9 and J is TRBJ2-7; tentative D call: TRBD1 (6 bases). CDR3 length: 15 amino acids. Germline CDR1 SEHNR, CDR2 FQNEAQ (reference sequence). The V end was cut by 5 bases, the J end by 0 bases, with 14 bases between. The CDR3 spells CASSHGDRSSYEQYF. The CDR3 DNA reads as TGTGCCAGCAGCCACGGCGACAGGAGCTCCTACGAGCAGTACTTC.

This clonotype was found many times. The V call is TRBV6-1, the J call TRBJ1-4; 7 bases agree with TRBD1. The trim removed 6 bases at V and 5 bases at J, leaving 9 bases unmatched. This CDR3 region has 15 residues. Germline loops: CDR1 MNHNS, CDR2 SASEGT. CDR3 region: CASSSNRGGNEKLFF. The CDR3 DNA reads TGTGCCAGCAGCTCGAACAGGGGAGGCAATGAAAAACTGTTTTTT.

This clonotype was observed a handful of times. This chain joins TRBV10-2 and TRBJ2-1; 7 nucleotides agree with TRBD2. The germline V gene has CDR1 WSHSY and CDR2 SAAADI. This CDR3 comprises 14 residues. Trimming took 4 bases from V and 7 from J; bases not matched to a gene: 7. CDR3 region: CASSVAGVNNEQFF. The CDR3 bases are TGCGCCAGCAGTGTTGCGGGAGTTAATAATGAGCAGTTCTTC.

This clonotype has at least ten counts. The chain has TRBV3-1 and TRBJ1-5, with a possible D match to TRBD1 (5 bases). The V and J ends lost 1 base and 5 bases respectively, with 9 bases between them. CDR1 and CDR2 from the germline V gene are LGHDT and YNNKEL (reference sequence). The CDR3 sequence is 14 residues long. This CDR3 reads CASSQAGRDQPQHF. As DNA, the CDR3 is TGTGCCAGCAGCCAAGCAGGGAGGGATCAGCCCCAGCATTTT.

This clonotype was observed many times. The V gene is TRBV15, the J gene TRBJ1-5; D perhaps matches TRBD1 (5 bases). V lost 3 bases to trimming and J lost 6 bases, with 18 bases between them. This CDR3 is 16 amino acids long. From germline, CDR1 is LNHNV and CDR2 YYDKDF (reference sequence). CDR3 residues: CATSSEPGPPGQPQHF. In DNA, the CDR3 is TGTGCCACCAGCAGCGAGCCGGGACCTCCTGGTCAGCCCCAGCATTTT.

This clonotype was seen at least ten times. The V gene is TRBV7-8, the J gene TRBJ2-3; possibly TRBD2 for D (6 bases). V was trimmed by 3 bases and J by 3 bases, leaving 13 bases between them. Germline V gives CDR1 SGHVS, CDR2 FQNEAQ. The CDR3 runs to 15 residues. The CDR3 reads CASSLDIGGTDTQYF. The CDR3 nucleotides read TGTGCCAGCAGCTTGGACATCGGGGGTACAGATACGCAGTATTTT.

This clonotype was detected many times. The gene calls are TRBV20-1 and TRBJ2-3; possibly TRBD2 for D (6 bases). Trimming took off 2 bases at V and 8 bases at J, with 17 bases between the two ends. This CDR3 region has 14 residues. Germline CDR1 is DFQATT and CDR2 is SNEGSKA (reference sequence). The CDR3 protein is CSARTPGSGGTQYF. The CDR3 DNA sequence: TGCAGTGCTAGAACTCCAGGATCCGGGGGTACGCAGTATTTT.

The genes are TRBV5-1 and TRBJ2-1; 9 nucleotides align to TRBD1. The CDR3 contains 16 residues. Germline V CDR1 and CDR2: SGHRS, YFSETQ. Losses at the gene ends were 1 base for V and 7 bases for J; bases not matched to a gene: 9. The CDR3 here is CASSLIAGQGFNEQFF. CDR3 sequence (DNA): TGCGCCAGCAGCTTGATTGCGGGACAGGGCTTTAATGAGCAGTTCTTC.

This clonotype has ten or more counts. This chain joins TRBV28 and TRBJ1-1; TRBD1 might be the D (5 bases). The length of the CDR3 is 13 residues. Trimming took off 6 bases at V and 4 bases at J, with 12 bases between the two ends. CDR1 is MDHEN and CDR2 is SYDVKM in the germline V gene. CDR3 sequence (DNA): TGTGCCAGCAGACAGGACCCTTCCACTGAAGCTTTCTTT. Translating gives CASRQDPSTEAFF.

This clonotype was counted ten times or more. The gene calls are TRBV11-2 and TRBJ2-7, with TRBD1 matching 7 bases. The CDR3 is made up of 14 amino acids. With 5 bases clipped from V and 6 bases from J, the junction kept 10 bases outside the gene matches. From germline, CDR1 is SGHAT and CDR2 FQNNGV. CDR3 region: CASSATGILPEQYF. CDR3 coding DNA: TGTGCCAGCAGCGCGACAGGGATCCTCCCCGAGCAGTACTTC. The full variable domain, completed using reference TRBV11-2 and TRBJ2-7, is EAGVAQSPRYKIIEKRQSVAFWCNPISGHATLYWYQQILGQGPKLLIQFQNNGVVDDSQLPKDRFSAERLKGVDSTLKIQPAKLEDSAVYLCASSATGILPEQYFGPGTRLTVT.

This clonotype was seen many times. The chain is built from TRBV10-2 and TRBJ2-3, with 12 bases matching TRBD2. Germline lookup yields CDR1 WSHSY and CDR2 SAAADI. With V trimmed by 6 bases and J by 0 bases, 7 bases remained unmatched. CDR3 length equals 17 residues. The CDR3 loop reads CASSILAGGISTDTQYF. The CDR3 DNA follows: TGCGCCAGCAGCATACTAGCGGGAGGAATCAGCACAGATACGCAGTATTTT.

This clonotype has a count of ten or more. This chain links TRBV7-9 with TRBJ1-2; TRBD1 matches 9 bases. Germline trimming cut 4 bases from V and 0 bases from J; bases unmatched to any gene: 3. There are 15 residues in the CDR3. The V gene's germline CDR1 is SEHNR and CDR2 FQNEAQ (reference sequence). CDR3 loop: CASSWTGETNYGYTF. For the CDR3, the DNA is TGTGCCAGCAGCTGGACAGGGGAGACTAACTATGGCTACACCTTC.

This clonotype was seen a single time. The chain employs TRBV3-1 and TRBJ2-7; 8 nucleotides line up with TRBD1. The CDR3 spans 15 residues. Trimming took 3 bases from V and 0 from J; bases not matched to a gene: 4. Germline lookup yields CDR1 LGHDT and CDR2 YNNKEL (reference sequence). The chain's CDR3 is CASSHRDRSSYEQYF. CDR3 nucleotide sequence: TGTGCCAGCAGCCATAGGGACAGGAGCTCCTACGAGCAGTACTTC.

As DNA, the CDR3 is TGTGCCAGCAACTCCGGGACAGGGGCTAATGAAAAACTGTTTTTT. This codes for CASNSGTGANEKLFF. V and J are TRBV2 and TRBJ1-4; TRBD1 agrees at 10 bases. Germline V lookup: CDR1 SNHLY, CDR2 FYNNEI. The CDR3 runs to 15 residues. J gave up 3 bases and V 7 bases, and 5 bases lay outside the gene matches.

V gene TRBV27 combines with J gene TRBJ1-1; maybe TRBD1 (5 bases). V lost 2 bases, J lost 1 base, and 8 bases lay in between. CDR1 and CDR2 (germline): MNHEY, SMNVEV (reference sequence). The CDR3 is 14 amino acids. CDR3 coding DNA: TGTGCCAGCAGTTTAAGCGGGGCGAACACTGAAGCTTTCTTT. This codes for CASSLSGANTEAFF.

This clonotype appeared many times. The CDR3 here is CASSLNSVNTEAFF. In nucleotides, the CDR3 is TGTGCCAGCAGCTTAAATTCGGTGAACACTGAAGCTTTCTTT. V and J are TRBV7-3 and TRBJ1-1; D not certain. V lost 1 base and J lost 0, with 6 bases in between. Germline V gives CDR1 SGHTA, CDR2 FQGTGA. CDR3 length: 14 amino acids.

Many counts were recorded for this clonotype. V and J are TRBV2 and TRBJ1-5; TRBD1 is a possible D gene (5 bases). Germline lookup yields CDR1 SNHLY and CDR2 FYNNEI. The length of the CDR3 is 14 residues. V lost 8 bases and J lost 0, with 11 bases in between. CDR3 nucleotides: TGTGCCAGCCGAATGGACAATAGCAATCAGCCCCAGCATTTT. It yields the protein CASRMDNSNQPQHF. The full variable domain, in which reference TRBV2 and TRBJ1-5 provide the parts outside the CDR3, is EPEVTQTPSHQVTQMGQEVILRCVPISNHLYFYWYRQILGQKVEFLVSFYNNEISEKSEIFDDQFSVERPDGSNFTLKIRSTKLEDSAMYFCASRMDNSNQPQHFGDGTRLSIL.